A selection of T cell receptor beta chains follows, all from one sample in a study of shared clonotypes between healthy human individuals. Measured with immunoSEQ multiplex PCR; TCRdb has only the in-frame clones, and not every one. The data show millions of clones, about 93% seen once. Sequenced input: naive CD8+ T cells from PBMCs. These receptor sequences come from a man between 18 and 35 years old in good health. Some clones in this sample may be carry-over from other donors' samples. Each CDR3 is given with its conserved first and last residue. The order of the fields is V gene, J gene, clone size, D gene, CDR3 DNA, CDR3 protein. D genes are given only for firm matches. Rows may omit the clone size; those that give it use once, few, many or a size class.

TRBV7-9	TRBJ2-7	.	TRBD2	TGTGCCAGCAGCAAGCCCGCAGCGGGAGTCTTGGGCGAGCAGTACTTC	CASSKPAAGVLGEQYF
TRBV6-4	TRBJ2-1	.	TRBD1	TGTGCCAGCAGCGCCGGACAGGGGGAGGGATACAATGAGCAGTTCTTC	CASSAGQGEGYNEQFF
TRBV19	TRBJ1-5	once	.	TGTGCCAGCGTCTTCGGGGGTGGACGCAATCAGCCCCAGCATTTT	CASVFGGGRNQPQHF
TRBV7-9	TRBJ2-1	.	.	TGTGCCAGCAGCGCCCGGACTACCGACAATGAGCAGTTCTTC	CASSARTTDNEQFF
TRBV6-5	TRBJ2-7	.	.	TGTGCCAGCAGTTACTTGAGTACCTACGAGCAGTACTTC	CASSYLSTYEQYF
TRBV11-2	TRBJ2-1	.	TRBD1	TGTGCCAGCAGCTTAGGGGACAGGGTATATGATGAGCAGTTCTTC	CASSLGDRVYDEQFF
TRBV4-1	TRBJ2-7	.	.	TGCGCCAGCAGCCAGGCCCAAGCCTACGAGCAGTACTTC	CASSQAQAYEQYF
TRBV5-1	TRBJ2-7	.	TRBD1	TGCGCCAGCAGCCCCGGGACAGGGGGATACGAGCAGTACTTC	CASSPGTGGYEQYF
TRBV7-9	TRBJ1-6	.	.	TGTGCCAGCAGCTTGACAGATTTCGGAAATTCACCCCTCCACTTT	CASSLTDFGNSPLHF
TRBV27	TRBJ2-7	.	TRBD2	TGTGCCAGCAGGGACGGACTAGCGCCCTACGAGCAGTACTTC	CASRDGLAPYEQYF
TRBV10-1	TRBJ2-2	.	.	TGCGCCAGCAGCGGCCTTCGTGGAGGAATGAACACCGGGGAGCTGTTTTTT	CASSGLRGGMNTGELFF
TRBV7-2	TRBJ2-1	.	.	TGTGCCAGCAGCTCCCCCCGGGACCGAGGGGGGAATGAGCAGTTCTTC	CASSSPRDRGGNEQFF
TRBV6-6	TRBJ2-2	.	TRBD1	TGTGCCAGCAGTTACCCTCAGGGGGCCGGGGAGCTGTTTTTT	CASSYPQGAGELFF
TRBV28	TRBJ2-7	once	TRBD2	TGTGCCAGCAGTTTATTTGCCGGGACTAGCAGCGAGCAGTACTTC	CASSLFAGTSSEQYF
TRBV28	TRBJ1-1	.	TRBD1	TGTGCCAGCAGTCCCCGGGACAGGGGGGTCGGAGCTTTCTTT	CASSPRDRGVGAFF
TRBV27	TRBJ1-4	.	.	TGTGCCAGCAGCGACCTACCGACGGGGATAAATGAAAAACTGTTTTTT	CASSDLPTGINEKLFF
TRBV5-6	TRBJ2-7	.	.	TGTGCCAGCAGCTTGGACAGCGCCCTGGAGCAGTACTTC	CASSLDSALEQYF
TRBV5-5	TRBJ2-7	.	.	TGTGCCAGCAGCTTGGTGACCAGCCTGGCCTACGAGCAGTACTTC	CASSLVTSLAYEQYF
TRBV15	TRBJ2-5	.	.	TGTGCCACCTCGGGGGAAAAAGAGACCCAGTACTTC	CATSGEKETQYF
TRBV2	TRBJ2-4	.	TRBD1	TGTGCCATCAAAACAGGGGGCGGCATTCAGTACTTC	CAIKTGGGIQYF
TRBV6-5	TRBJ1-5	.	.	TGTGCCAGCACCCGTGTTGGGGCTGGGAATCAGCCCCAGCATTTT	CASTRVGAGNQPQHF
TRBV4-3	TRBJ1-1	few	.	TGCGCCAGCAGTAGGGGGGAGACCACTGAAGCTTTCTTT	CASSRGETTEAFF
TRBV10-3	TRBJ1-1	.	TRBD1	TGTGCCATCAGCCTAAAAATTATCAGAACAGGGGGCGCGGATAAAAACACTGAAGCTTTCTTT	CAISLKIIRTGGADKNTEAFF
TRBV29-1	TRBJ2-7	.	.	TGCAGCGTTGAAGTAGCGTGGGAGCAGTACTTC	CSVEVAWEQYF
TRBV6-1	TRBJ1-3	.	.	TGTGCCAGCAGTGACAGGGATGGAAACACCATATATTTT	CASSDRDGNTIYF
TRBV14	TRBJ2-2	.	TRBD1	TGTGCCAGCAGCCAAGATCTCGGGACAGGGGGGTACACCGGGGAGCTGTTTTTT	CASSQDLGTGGYTGELFF
TRBV7-8	TRBJ2-7	.	.	TGTGCCAGCAGCCCCAGGGGTGGAGAGCAGTACTTC	CASSPRGGEQYF
TRBV7-9	TRBJ2-1	.	TRBD2	TGTGCCAGCAGCCTCCCGGGGCGGGAGGGCTACAATGAGCAGTTCTTC	CASSLPGREGYNEQFF
TRBV10-1	TRBJ1-1	few	.	TGCGCCAGCAGTGAGAAGACAGACTGGGGCACTGAAGCTTTCTTT	CASSEKTDWGTEAFF
TRBV9	TRBJ2-2	once	.	TGTGCCAGCAGCGTCCCCCTCCGGGACTCCGAGGACACCGGGGAGCTGTTTTTT	CASSVPLRDSEDTGELFF
TRBV28	TRBJ2-3	.	.	TGTGCCAGCAGTTTATGGTTTCCCCAGCTACTCTTT	CASSLWFPQLLF
TRBV9	TRBJ2-7	.	.	TGTGCCAGCAGCGTAGAGGCGTCAGTAAGCCTAGACTACGAGCAGTACTTC	CASSVEASVSLDYEQYF
TRBV28	TRBJ1-6	.	.	TGTGCCAGCAGTTCGTACAGCTCCTATAATTCACCCCTCCACTTT	CASSSYSSYNSPLHF
TRBV29-1	TRBJ2-5	once	TRBD2	TGCAGCGTTGAGGGACTAGCGGGAGAGAGGGAGACCCAGTACTTC	CSVEGLAGERETQYF
TRBV19	TRBJ2-5	.	.	TGTGCCAGTAGTATGGCCGGTTACCAAGAGACCCAGTACTTC	CASSMAGYQETQYF
TRBV5-6	TRBJ2-7	once	.	TGTGCCAGCAGCTTGGGGGCACTATTAGGTACCGAGCAGTACTTC	CASSLGALLGTEQYF
TRBV11-2	TRBJ2-7	.	TRBD2	TGTGCCAGCAGCCCACTAGCGGCCTCCTACGAGCAGTACTTC	CASSPLAASYEQYF
TRBV2	TRBJ2-3	.	TRBD2	TGTGCCAGCAGTGATTCGCTAGCGGAATCCACAGATACGCAGTATTTT	CASSDSLAESTDTQYF
TRBV25-1	TRBJ2-1	.	.	TGTGCCAGCAGTGAGTGGGCAGCAAATGAGCAGTTCTTC	CASSEWAANEQFF
TRBV4-1	TRBJ2-7	.	TRBD2	TGCGCCAGCAGCCAAGATGGGGCGCGGGGGAGCTCCTACGAGCAGTACTTC	CASSQDGARGSSYEQYF
TRBV6-1	TRBJ2-1	.	.	TGTGCCAGCAGTGAAGTAGCGGAGGGCTCCTACAATGAGCAGTTCTTC	CASSEVAEGSYNEQFF
TRBV29-1	TRBJ1-1	.	.	TGCAGCGTGGGAGCAGGGCTGAACACTGAAGCTTTCTTT	CSVGAGLNTEAFF
TRBV7-2	TRBJ1-1	.	.	TGTGCCAGCAGCTTAGAACCGGGGAGTTGGGACATTAGCACTGAAGCTTTCTTT	CASSLEPGSWDISTEAFF
TRBV6-6	TRBJ2-7	.	.	TGTGCCAGCAATTCCGGTCCCTACGAGCAGTACTTC	CASNSGPYEQYF
TRBV6-1	TRBJ2-1	.	TRBD2	TGTGCCAGCAGTGCTTGGGGACTAGAATCCTACAATGAGCAGTTCTTC	CASSAWGLESYNEQFF
TRBV27	TRBJ2-6	.	.	TGTGCCAGCAGTTTGGCAGGGAGATCTGGGGCCAACGTCCTGACTTTC	CASSLAGRSGANVLTF
TRBV5-6	TRBJ2-7	.	.	TGTGCCAGCAGCTTCGGCGTAGGGAATTACGAGCAGTACTTC	CASSFGVGNYEQYF
TRBV19	TRBJ1-3	once	TRBD1	TGTGCCAGTAGTAACTGGGACAGGGGGATTGATGGAAACACCATATATTTT	CASSNWDRGIDGNTIYF
TRBV5-1	TRBJ2-1	.	TRBD1	TGCGCCAGCAGCCCGCCGGGACAGAAGCCCCTCAATGAGCAGTTCTTC	CASSPPGQKPLNEQFF
TRBV28	TRBJ1-5	.	.	TGTGCCAGCAGGCACGGATTGTATAGCAATCAGCCCCAGCATTTT	CASRHGLYSNQPQHF
TRBV7-4	TRBJ2-3	once	TRBD2	TGTGCCAGCAGCTCGGGACTAGCGGGAGGGCCGTCTTGCACAGATACGCAGTATTTT	CASSSGLAGGPSCTDTQYF
TRBV28	TRBJ1-2	.	.	TGTGCCAGCAGGGGACTAGGCCATAGCTACACCTTC	CASRGLGHSYTF
TRBV27	TRBJ2-5	.	TRBD2	TGTGCCAGCAGTTCAGGAACTAGCGGGAGGGGAGAGACCCAGTACTTC	CASSSGTSGRGETQYF
TRBV9	TRBJ2-7	.	TRBD2	TGTGCCAGCAGCGTAAGTTCTAGCGGGGACTCCTACGAGCAGTACTTC	CASSVSSSGDSYEQYF
TRBV28	TRBJ1-2	few	.	TGTGCCAGCACCACAGGGAATGCCTACACCTTC	CASTTGNAYTF
TRBV29-1	TRBJ2-2	.	.	TGCAGCGTTGAAGGAGGGAGTGAGGCCGGGGAGCTGTTTTTT	CSVEGGSEAGELFF
TRBV27	TRBJ2-7	.	.	TGTGCCAGCAGTCCAGACAGGAGGGGCTACGAGCAGTACTTC	CASSPDRRGYEQYF
TRBV27	TRBJ2-7	.	TRBD1	TGTGCCAGCAGTTGGGACAGTTCCTACGAGCAGTACTTC	CASSWDSSYEQYF
TRBV7-9	TRBJ1-4	.	TRBD1	TGTGCCAGCAGCTCTCTCCCCCTGGACAGGGCGGATGAAAAACTGTTTTTT	CASSSLPLDRADEKLFF